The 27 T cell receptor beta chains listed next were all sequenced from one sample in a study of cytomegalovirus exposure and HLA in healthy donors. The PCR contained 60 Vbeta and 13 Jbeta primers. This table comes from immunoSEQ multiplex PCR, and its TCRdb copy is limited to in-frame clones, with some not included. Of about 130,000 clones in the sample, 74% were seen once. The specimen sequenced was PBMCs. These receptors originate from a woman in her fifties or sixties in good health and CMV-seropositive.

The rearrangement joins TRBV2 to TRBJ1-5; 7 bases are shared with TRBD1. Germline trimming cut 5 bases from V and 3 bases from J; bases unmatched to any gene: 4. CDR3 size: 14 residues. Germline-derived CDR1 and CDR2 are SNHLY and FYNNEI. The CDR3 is CASSWTGYNQPQHF. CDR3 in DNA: TGTGCCAGCAGTTGGACAGGATACAATCAGCCCCAGCATTTT. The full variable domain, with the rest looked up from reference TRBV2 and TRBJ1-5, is EPEVTQTPSHQVTQMGQEVILRCVPISNHLYFYWYRQILGQKVEFLVSFYNNEISEKSEIFDDQFSVERPDGSNFTLKIRSTKLEDSAMYFCASSWTGYNQPQHFGDGTRLSIL.

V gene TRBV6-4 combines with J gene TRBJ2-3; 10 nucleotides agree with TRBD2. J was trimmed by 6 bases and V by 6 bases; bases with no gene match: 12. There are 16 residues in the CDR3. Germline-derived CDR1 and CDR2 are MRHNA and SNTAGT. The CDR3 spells CASSARRAGGPDTQYF. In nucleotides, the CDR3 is TGTGCCAGCAGCGCCCGGCGAGCGGGGGGGCCTGATACGCAGTATTTT.

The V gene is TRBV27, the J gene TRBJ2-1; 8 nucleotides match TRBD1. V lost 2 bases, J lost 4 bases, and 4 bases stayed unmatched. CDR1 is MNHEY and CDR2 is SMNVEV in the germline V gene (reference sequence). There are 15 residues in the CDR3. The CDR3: CASSLEGQGYNEQFF. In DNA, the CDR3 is TGTGCCAGCAGTTTAGAAGGACAGGGTTACAATGAGCAGTTCTTC.

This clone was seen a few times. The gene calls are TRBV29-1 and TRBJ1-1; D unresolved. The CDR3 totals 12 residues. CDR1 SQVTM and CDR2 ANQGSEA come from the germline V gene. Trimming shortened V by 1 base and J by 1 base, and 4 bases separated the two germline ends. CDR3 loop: CSVEARNTEAFF. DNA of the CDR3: TGCAGCGTTGAAGCCAGGAACACTGAAGCTTTCTTT.

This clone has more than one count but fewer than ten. CDR3 sequence reads: CATSRRGLASPLHF. The CDR3 bases are TGTGCCACCAGCAGGCGGGGCCTCGCTTCACCCCTCCACTTT. The J gene is TRBJ1-6, the V gene TRBV15; perhaps TRBD1 as D (5 bases). CDR3 size: 14 residues. The V end was cut by 3 bases, the J end by 9 bases, with 12 bases between. Per the germline V gene, CDR1 is LNHNV and CDR2 is YYDKDF (reference sequence).

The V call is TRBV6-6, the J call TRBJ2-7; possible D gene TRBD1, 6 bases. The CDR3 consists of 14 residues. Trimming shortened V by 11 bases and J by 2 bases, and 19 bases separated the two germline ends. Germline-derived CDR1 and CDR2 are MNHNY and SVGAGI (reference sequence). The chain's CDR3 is CASKDSVNPYEQYF. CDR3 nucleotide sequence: TGTGCCTCCAAGGACAGCGTCAATCCCTACGAGCAGTACTTC.

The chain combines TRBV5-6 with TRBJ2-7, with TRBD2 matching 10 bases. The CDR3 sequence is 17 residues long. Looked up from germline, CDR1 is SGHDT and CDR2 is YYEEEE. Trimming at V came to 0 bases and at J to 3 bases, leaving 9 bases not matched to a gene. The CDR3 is CASSLVRLAGAFYEQYF. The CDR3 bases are TGTGCCAGCAGCTTGGTACGGCTAGCGGGGGCCTTCTACGAGCAGTACTTC.

The CDR3 protein is CASSRGQGAATNEKLFF. In DNA, the CDR3 is TGTGCCAGCAGCCGGGGACAGGGCGCTGCAACTAATGAAAAACTGTTTTTT. The V and J genes are TRBV2 and TRBJ1-4; 9 positions match TRBD1. Trimming at V came to 6 bases and at J to 0 bases, leaving 8 bases not matched to a gene. The germline CDR1 and CDR2 sequences are SNHLY and FYNNEI. This CDR3 is 17 amino acids long.

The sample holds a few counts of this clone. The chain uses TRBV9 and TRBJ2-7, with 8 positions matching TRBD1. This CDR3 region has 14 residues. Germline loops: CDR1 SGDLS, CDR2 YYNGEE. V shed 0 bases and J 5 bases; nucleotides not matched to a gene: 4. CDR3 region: CASSVGTGSHEQYF. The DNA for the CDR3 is TGTGCCAGCAGCGTAGGGACAGGGTCCCACGAGCAGTACTTC.

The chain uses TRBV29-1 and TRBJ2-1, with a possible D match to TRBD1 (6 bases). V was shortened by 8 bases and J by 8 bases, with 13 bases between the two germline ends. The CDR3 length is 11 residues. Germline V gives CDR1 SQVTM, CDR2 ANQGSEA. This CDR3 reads CSTAKGDEQFF. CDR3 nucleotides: TGCAGCACCGCTAAGGGGGATGAGCAGTTCTTC.

The DNA of the CDR3 is TGTGCCAGCAGTACGACTGGCACAGATACGCAGTATTTT. Its protein is CASSTTGTDTQYF. J is TRBJ2-3 and V is TRBV2; D gene ambiguous. The germline V gene has CDR1 SNHLY and CDR2 FYNNEI. This CDR3 spans 13 amino acids. With 5 bases removed from V and 1 base from J, the gap between germline ends came to 7 bases.

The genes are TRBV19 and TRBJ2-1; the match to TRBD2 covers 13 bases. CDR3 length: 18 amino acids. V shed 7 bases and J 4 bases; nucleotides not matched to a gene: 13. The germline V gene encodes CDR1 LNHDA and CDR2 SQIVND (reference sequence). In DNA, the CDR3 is TGTGCCAGTACCCAATTCCCCCGGACTAGCGGGGGTTACAATGAGCAGTTCTTC. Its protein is CASTQFPRTSGGYNEQFF.

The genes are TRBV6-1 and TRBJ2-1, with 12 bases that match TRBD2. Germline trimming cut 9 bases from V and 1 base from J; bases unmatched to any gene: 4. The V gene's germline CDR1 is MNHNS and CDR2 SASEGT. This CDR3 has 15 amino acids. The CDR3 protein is CASILAGGSYNEQFF. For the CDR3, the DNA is TGTGCCAGTATACTAGCGGGGGGATCCTACAATGAGCAGTTCTTC.

DNA of the CDR3: TGTGCCAGCAGCGAGGCCGCCGGACAGAATAATGAAAAACTGTTTTTT. This gives the protein CASSEAAGQNNEKLFF. This chain connects TRBV9 to TRBJ1-4, with D perhaps TRBD1 (6 bases). The germline V gene has CDR1 SGDLS and CDR2 YYNGEE. Trimming removed 3 bases from V and 4 bases from J, with 16 bases in between. The CDR3 length is 16 residues.

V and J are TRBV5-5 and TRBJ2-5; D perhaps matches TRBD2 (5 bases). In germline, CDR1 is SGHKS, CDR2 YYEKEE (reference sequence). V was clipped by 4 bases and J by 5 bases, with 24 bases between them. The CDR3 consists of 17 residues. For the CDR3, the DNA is TGTGCCAGCAGCCCGGACTTGACTTTCTTCGTGGGGGAGACCCAGTACTTC. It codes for CASSPDLTFFVGETQYF.

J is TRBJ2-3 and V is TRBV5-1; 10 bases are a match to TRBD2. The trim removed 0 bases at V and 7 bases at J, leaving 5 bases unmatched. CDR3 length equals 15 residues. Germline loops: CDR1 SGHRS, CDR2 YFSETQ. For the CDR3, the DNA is TGCGCCAGCAGCTTGGGTCTAGCGGGGGCTAATACGCAGTATTTT. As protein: CASSLGLAGANTQYF.

The CDR3, as DNA: TGTGCCAGCAGCCGGGTCGATAATTCACCCCTCCACTTT. It codes for CASSRVDNSPLHF. The chain combines TRBV28 with TRBJ1-6; no clear D gene. This CDR3 is built from 13 residues. Germline V gene data show CDR1 as MDHEN and CDR2 as SYDVKM. V was clipped by 6 bases and J by 5 bases, with 8 bases between them.

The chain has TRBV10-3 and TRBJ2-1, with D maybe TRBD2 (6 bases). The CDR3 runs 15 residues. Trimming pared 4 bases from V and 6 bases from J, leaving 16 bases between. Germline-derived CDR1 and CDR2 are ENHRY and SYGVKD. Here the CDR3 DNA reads TGTGCCATCAGTGCTCAGGAGGGGTTCGGCAATGAGCAGTTCTTC. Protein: CAISAQEGFGNEQFF.

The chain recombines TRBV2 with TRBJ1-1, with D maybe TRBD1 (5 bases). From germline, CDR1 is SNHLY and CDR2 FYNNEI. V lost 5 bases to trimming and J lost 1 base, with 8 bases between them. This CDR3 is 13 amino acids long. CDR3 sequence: CASSFRENTEAFF. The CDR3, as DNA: TGTGCCAGCAGTTTCAGGGAGAACACTGAAGCTTTCTTT.

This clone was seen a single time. The CDR3 protein is CASSFRDINEKLFF. DNA for the CDR3: TGCGCCAGCAGCTTCCGGGATATAAATGAAAAACTGTTTTTT. This chain uses TRBV4-1 with TRBJ1-4; D is undetermined. Germline V gene data show CDR1 as MGHRA and CDR2 as YSYEKL. The CDR3 loop spans 14 amino acids. V lost 5 bases and J 5 bases, leaving 12 bases between the germline ends.

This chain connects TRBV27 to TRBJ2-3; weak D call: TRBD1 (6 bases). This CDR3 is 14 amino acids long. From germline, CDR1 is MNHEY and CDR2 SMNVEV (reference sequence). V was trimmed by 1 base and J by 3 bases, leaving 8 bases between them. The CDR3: CASSLLQGTDTQYF. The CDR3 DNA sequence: TGTGCCAGCAGTTTATTACAGGGAACAGATACGCAGTATTTT.

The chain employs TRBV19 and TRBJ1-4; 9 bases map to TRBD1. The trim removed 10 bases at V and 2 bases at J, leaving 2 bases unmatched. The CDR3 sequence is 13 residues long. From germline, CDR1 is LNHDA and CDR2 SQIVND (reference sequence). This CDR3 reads CATGTGTNEKLFF. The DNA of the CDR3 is TGTGCCACCGGGACAGGGACTAATGAAAAACTGTTTTTT.

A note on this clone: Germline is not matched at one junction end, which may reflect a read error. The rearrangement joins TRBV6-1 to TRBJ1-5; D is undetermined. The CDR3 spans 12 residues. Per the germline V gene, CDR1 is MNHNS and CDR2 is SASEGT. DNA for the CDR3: TGTGCCAGCAGTGAAAGACTTGGTCACGGGTATTTT. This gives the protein CASSERLGHGYF.

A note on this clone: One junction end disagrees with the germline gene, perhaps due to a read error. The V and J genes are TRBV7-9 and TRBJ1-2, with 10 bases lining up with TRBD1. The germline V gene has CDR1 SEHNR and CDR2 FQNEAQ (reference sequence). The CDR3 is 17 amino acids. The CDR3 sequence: CSSRPRDRGSANYGYTF. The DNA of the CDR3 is TGTTCCAGCAGGCCCCGGGACAGGGGATCCGCTAACTATGGCTACACCTTC.

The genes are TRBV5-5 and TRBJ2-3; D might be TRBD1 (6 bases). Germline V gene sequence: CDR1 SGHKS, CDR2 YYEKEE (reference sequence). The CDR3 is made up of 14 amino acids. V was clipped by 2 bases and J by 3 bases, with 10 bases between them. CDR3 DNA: TGTGCCAGCAGCTTAATTGACAGGACAGATACGCAGTATTTT. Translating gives CASSLIDRTDTQYF.

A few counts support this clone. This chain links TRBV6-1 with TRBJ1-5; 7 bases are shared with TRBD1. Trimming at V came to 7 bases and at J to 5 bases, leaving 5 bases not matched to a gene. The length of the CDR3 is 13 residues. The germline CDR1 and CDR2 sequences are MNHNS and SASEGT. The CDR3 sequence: CASNPGGYQPQHF. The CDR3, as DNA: TGTGCCAGCAACCCAGGGGGTTATCAGCCCCAGCATTTT.

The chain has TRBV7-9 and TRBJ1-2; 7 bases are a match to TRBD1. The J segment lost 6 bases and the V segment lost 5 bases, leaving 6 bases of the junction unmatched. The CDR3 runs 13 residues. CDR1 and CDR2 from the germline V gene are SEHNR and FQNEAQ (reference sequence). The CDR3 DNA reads TGTGCCAGCAGCAGCTTCAGGGGGGATGGCTACACCTTC. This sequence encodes CASSSFRGDGYTF.